A single sample gave rise to the 28 T cell receptor beta chains below, sequenced in a study of STAT5B mutations in CD4+ large granular lymphocyte leukemia. TCRdb keeps only in-frame clones here, not all; method: immunoSEQ multiplex PCR. This table has about 30,000 clones, 70% to 85% appearing once. Source material: CD4+ T cells from blood buffy coats. The receptors come from a human donor in good health.

V gene TRBV6-1 combines with J gene TRBJ2-7; 9 bases are shared with TRBD2. Germline loops: CDR1 MNHNS, CDR2 SASEGT. The CDR3 length is 13 residues. Trimming removed 5 bases from V and 4 bases from J; junction bases left unmatched: 3. CDR3 in amino acids: CASSRTSEYEQYF. In DNA, the CDR3 is TGTGCCAGCAGTCGGACTAGCGAGTACGAGCAGTACTTC.

This sequence joins TRBV11-3 and TRBJ2-1, with D hard to call. This CDR3 is 14 amino acids long. Per the germline V gene, CDR1 is SGHNT and CDR2 is YENEEA. V lost 0 bases, J lost 6 bases, and 9 bases lay in between. The CDR3 DNA reads TGTGCCAGCAGCTTAGATCCACTCCTCAATGAGCAGTTCTTC. This codes for CASSLDPLLNEQFF.

The chain joins TRBV6-1 to TRBJ2-7, with a weak D call TRBD1 (5 bases). Germline CDR1 MNHNS, CDR2 SASEGT. The CDR3 has 17 residues. V lost 1 base and J 1 base, leaving 17 bases between the germline ends. CDR3 nucleotide sequence: TGTGCCAGCAGTGAAGGCCCCGGTACAGGACGATCCTACGAGCAGTACTTC. It specifies CASSEGPGTGRSYEQYF.

The V gene is TRBV11-2, the J gene TRBJ1-3; D unresolved. Trimming left V 1 base short and J 3 bases short, with 7 bases between. The germline gives CDR1 SGHAT, CDR2 FQNNGV. The CDR3 runs 14 residues. CDR3 amino acids: CASSLGSIGNTIYF. The CDR3 nucleotides read TGTGCCAGCAGCTTAGGATCCATTGGAAACACCATATATTTT.

The rearrangement uses TRBV6-1 and TRBJ2-1, with D unclear. The CDR3 extends over 13 amino acids. The V end was cut by 1 base, the J end by 1 base, with 2 bases between. Germline loops: CDR1 MNHNS, CDR2 SASEGT. CDR3 in DNA: TGTGCCAGCAGTGAAGAGTCCTACAATGAGCAGTTCTTC. It encodes CASSEESYNEQFF.

The J gene is TRBJ2-7, the V gene TRBV2, with D uncertain. CDR3 length equals 13 residues. The V end was cut by 1 base, the J end by 5 bases, with 9 bases between. Germline V gene data show CDR1 as SNHLY and CDR2 as FYNNEI. CDR3 amino acids: CASSEGADHEQYF. As DNA, the CDR3 is TGTGCCAGCAGTGAAGGGGCAGACCACGAGCAGTACTTC.

The chain couples TRBV18 to TRBJ1-1; D gene unclear. The germline gives CDR1 KGHSH, CDR2 LQKENI. V was cut by 6 bases and J by 6 bases, with 11 bases left in between. The CDR3 has 12 residues. CDR3 nucleotide sequence: TGTGCCAGCTCCCAAAAACCCCCTGAAGCTTTCTTT. It translates to CASSQKPPEAFF.

This chain links TRBV2 with TRBJ2-4; 11 positions agree with TRBD1. The germline CDR1 and CDR2 sequences are SNHLY and FYNNEI. The J segment lost 2 bases and the V segment lost 2 bases, leaving 5 bases of the junction unmatched. The CDR3 length is 17 residues. In DNA form, the CDR3 reads TGTGCCAGCAGTGAAAGCGGACAGGGGGCATCCAAAAACATTCAGTACTTC. Translation: CASSESGQGASKNIQYF.

This clone was seen a single time. The gene calls are TRBV6-5 and TRBJ1-2; D is possibly TRBD1 (6 bases). V lost 5 bases to trimming and J lost 2 bases, with 9 bases between them. The CDR3 contains 13 residues. The germline CDR1 and CDR2 sequences are MNHEY and SVGAGI. CDR3 nucleotide sequence: TGTGCCAGCAGTCCGACAGGAAACTATGGCTACACCTTC. It translates to CASSPTGNYGYTF.

This chain links TRBV7-2 with TRBJ2-7; D possibly uses TRBD1 or TRBD2 (5 bases each). The V gene's germline CDR1 is SGHTA and CDR2 FQGNSA. CDR3 size: 14 residues. The V gene lost 7 bases and the J gene lost 7 bases, with 20 bases spanning the gap. DNA for the CDR3: TGTGCCAGCAAAAGGGACCCGGTAGGCGGGGAGCAGTACTTC. Encoded protein: CASKRDPVGGEQYF. The whole variable domain, remainder taken from reference TRBV7-2 and TRBJ2-7, is GAGVSQSPSNKVTEKGKDVELRCDPISGHTALYWYRQSLGQGLEFLIYFQGNSAPDKSGLPSDRFSAERTGGSVSTLTIQRTQQEDSAVYLCASKRDPVGGEQYFGPGTRLTVT.

The gene calls are TRBV19 and TRBJ1-3; no clear D. The V end was cut by 7 bases, the J end by 1 base, with 17 bases between. The CDR3 has 16 residues. CDR1 and CDR2 from the germline V gene are LNHDA and SQIVND (reference sequence). The chain's CDR3 is CASNDPRTPSGNTIYF. The CDR3 DNA reads TGTGCCAGTAATGACCCCCGGACGCCATCTGGAAACACCATATATTTT.

The chain is built from TRBV28 and TRBJ2-7, with D possibly matching TRBD2 (6 bases). Deletions cut 4 bases from V and 7 bases from J, with 17 bases between. Germline assignment: CDR1 MDHEN and CDR2 SYDVKM. The CDR3 extends over 14 amino acids. The CDR3 bases are TGTGCCAGCAGTTCAACCAACCGACTAGGGGAGCAGTACTTC. Amino acid sequence: CASSSTNRLGEQYF.

The rearrangement links TRBV21-1 to TRBJ2-1; TRBD2 reflects the table's D call only, with no check against the DNA. TRBV21-1 is noted as a pseudogene. The CDR3 has 16 residues. The CDR3 loop reads CASSPRGSGVHNEQFF. CDR3 in DNA: TGTGCCAGCAGCCCCCGGGGTAGCGGGGTCCACAATGAGCAGTTCTTC.

This chain connects TRBV11-2 to TRBJ1-5, with D tentatively TRBD1 (5 bases). The CDR3 is 15 amino acids. V dropped 5 bases and J dropped 2 bases, with 13 bases sitting between them. Per germline, CDR1 SGHAT and CDR2 FQNNGV. CDR3 in amino acids: CASSATGLGNQPQHF. The CDR3 bases are TGTGCCAGCAGCGCTACAGGTCTCGGCAATCAGCCCCAGCATTTT.

This clone has only a few counts. This chain connects TRBV2 to TRBJ2-7; no firm D call. Trimming removed 3 bases at V and 0 bases at J, with 6 bases between. CDR3 size: 13 residues. Per the germline V gene, CDR1 is SNHLY and CDR2 is FYNNEI. CDR3 in amino acids: CASSDGRSYEQYF. The CDR3, as DNA: TGTGCCAGCAGTGATGGCCGCTCCTACGAGCAGTACTTC.

V gene TRBV5-1 combines with J gene TRBJ1-2, with TRBD1 matching over 9 bases. The length of the CDR3 is 14 residues. Germline values: CDR1 SGHRS, CDR2 YFSETQ. The trim removed 4 bases at V and 4 bases at J, leaving 5 bases unmatched. The CDR3 loop reads CASSPGQGGYGYTF. As DNA, the CDR3 is TGCGCCAGCAGCCCGGGACAGGGCGGCTATGGCTACACCTTC.

The chain carries TRBV9 and TRBJ2-7, with D maybe TRBD1 (5 bases). V lost 0 bases, J lost 1 base, and 5 bases lay in between. Per the germline V gene, CDR1 is SGDLS and CDR2 is YYNGEE. The length of the CDR3 is 13 residues. The CDR3 here is CASSVGQSYEQYF. In DNA form, the CDR3 reads TGTGCCAGCAGCGTAGGACAGTCCTACGAGCAGTACTTC.

The gene calls are TRBV4-1 and TRBJ2-5; perhaps TRBD2 as D (5 bases). Trimming pared 0 bases from V and 1 base from J, leaving 9 bases between. This CDR3 spans 15 amino acids. Germline loops: CDR1 MGHRA, CDR2 YSYEKL. The CDR3 bases are TGCGCCAGCAGCCAAGATCTCCGGGGCCAAGAGACCCAGTACTTC. Amino acid sequence: CASSQDLRGQETQYF.

The chain is built from TRBV6-5 and TRBJ2-3; D not resolved. Between the trimmed V and J ends, which lost 5 bases and 2 bases, there was a span of 11 bases. Per the germline V gene, CDR1 is MNHEY and CDR2 is SVGAGI. The CDR3 sequence is 14 residues long. Here the CDR3 DNA reads TGTGCCAGCAGTGACAAAAAATCCACAGATACGCAGTATTTT. Translating it yields CASSDKKSTDTQYF.

The genes are TRBV5-1 and TRBJ2-4; the match to TRBD2 covers 10 bases. The CDR3 sequence is 20 residues long. Per germline, CDR1 SGHRS and CDR2 YFSETQ. Trimming took 2 bases from V and 0 from J; bases not matched to a gene: 14. The CDR3 here is CASSFDPTSGSSLAKNIQYF. The CDR3 nucleotides read TGCGCCAGCAGCTTTGACCCGACTAGCGGGTCTTCCCTAGCCAAAAACATTCAGTACTTC.

The table lists this clone with a few counts. This rearrangement joins TRBV10-3 to TRBJ1-5; D uncertain. The CDR3 length is 13 residues. Germline CDR1 reads ENHRY; CDR2 reads SYGVKD. V was cut by 2 bases and J by 14 bases, with 16 bases left in between. The CDR3 here is CAISEIDPGQEHF. The CDR3 coding sequence is TGTGCCATCAGTGAGATAGACCCAGGTCAAGAGCATTTT.

This chain uses TRBV11-2 with TRBJ1-1; D is unresolved. Trimming left V 2 bases short and J 4 bases short, with 11 bases between. From germline, CDR1 is SGHAT and CDR2 FQNNGV. The CDR3 spans 14 residues. CDR3 nucleotides: TGTGCCAGCAGCTTACGGCGGCAACTCACTGAAGCTTTCTTT. Translation gives CASSLRRQLTEAFF.

The chain recombines TRBV18 with TRBJ2-5; tentative D call: TRBD1 (5 bases). Trimming removed 2 bases at V and 3 bases at J, with 7 bases between. CDR1 is KGHSH and CDR2 is LQKENI in the germline V gene. The CDR3 is 13 residues long. Written as DNA, the CDR3 is TGTGCCAGCTCACCATTAGGGGAAGAGACCCAGTACTTC. Translating it yields CASSPLGEETQYF.

The rearrangement uses TRBV7-8 and TRBJ2-3; D ambiguous. The CDR3 length is 12 residues. V was trimmed by 4 bases and J by 6 bases, leaving 8 bases between them. Germline-derived CDR1 and CDR2 are SGHVS and FQNEAQ. CDR3 coding DNA: TGTGCCAGCAGCTCCTTTGGCGATACGCAGTATTTT. Its protein is CASSSFGDTQYF.

This chain connects TRBV19 to TRBJ1-4; D unresolved. V was clipped by 7 bases and J by 2 bases, with 11 bases between them. The CDR3 runs 14 residues. CDR1 LNHDA and CDR2 SQIVND come from the germline V gene (reference sequence). The CDR3: CASNNRDTNEKLFF. CDR3 sequence (DNA): TGTGCCAGTAATAACCGGGATACTAATGAAAAACTGTTTTTT.

This chain connects TRBV28 to TRBJ2-7; D ambiguous. Germline V lookup: CDR1 MDHEN, CDR2 SYDVKM. This CDR3 has 12 residues. V was trimmed by 6 bases and J by 3 bases, leaving 9 bases between them. CDR3 loop: CASSLGFYEQYF. The CDR3 nucleotides are TGTGCCAGCAGCCTGGGATTCTACGAGCAGTACTTC.

The rearrangement uses TRBV27 and TRBJ2-4; TRBD2 agrees at 14 bases. Unmatched junction bases numbered 13, after V lost 6 bases and J lost 9 bases. This CDR3 spans 17 amino acids. Germline-derived CDR1 and CDR2 are MNHEY and SMNVEV (reference sequence). CDR3 in DNA: TGTGCCAGCAGCCCCGGGTGGGGACTAGCGGGAGAGGGCATTCAGTACTTC. Its translation is CASSPGWGLAGEGIQYF.

The rearrangement links TRBV7-2 to TRBJ1-1; D gene unclear. Germline V CDR1 and CDR2: SGHTA, FQGNSA. The CDR3 runs 12 residues. Trimming removed 5 bases from V and 9 bases from J, with 13 bases in between. CDR3 sequence reads: CASSLLGPKAFF. CDR3 bases: TGTGCCAGCAGCCTCTTAGGACCGAAAGCTTTCTTT.